Below, 10 T cell receptor beta chains from the same sample are listed, as sequenced in a study of blood T cell repertoires in COVID-19. TCRdb keeps only in-frame clones here, not all; method: immunoSEQ multiplex PCR. Among about 32,000 clones, 85% to 95% were seen once, and the ten largest hold 0.92%. The sample taken for sequencing was peripheral blood. These receptors were obtained from a male donor with active COVID-19.

This chain uses TRBV7-3 with TRBJ2-7, with 8 positions matching TRBD1. The germline CDR1 and CDR2 sequences are SGHTA and FQGTGA. The CDR3 runs 14 residues. The V and J ends lost 4 bases and 5 bases, in that order; junction bases with no gene match: 7. CDR3 DNA sequence: TGTGCCAGCAGCTATGGACAGGGCCACCACGAGCAGTACTTC. As protein: CASSYGQGHHEQYF.

In its sample, this clone was seen once. This sequence joins TRBV5-1 and TRBJ2-5; TRBD2 matches 8 bases. V lost 0 bases, J lost 2 bases, and 6 bases stayed unmatched. CDR3 length: 16 residues. The germline V gene encodes CDR1 SGHRS and CDR2 YFSETQ. CDR3 in amino acids: CASSLGVAGSQETQYF. The CDR3 region has the DNA TGCGCCAGCAGCTTGGGAGTAGCGGGATCACAAGAGACCCAGTACTTC.

This chain links TRBV4-1 with TRBJ1-4; 9 nucleotides align to TRBD1. The J segment lost 0 bases and the V segment lost 4 bases, leaving 6 bases of the junction unmatched. In germline, CDR1 is MGHRA, CDR2 YSYEKL. The CDR3 loop spans 17 amino acids. CDR3: CASSLGQGKATNEKLFF. The CDR3 DNA reads TGCGCCAGCAGCCTGGGACAGGGAAAGGCAACTAATGAAAAACTGTTTTTT.

This clone appeared a single time. The rearrangement uses TRBV19 and TRBJ2-4, with TRBD2 identical over 10 bases. The CDR3 has 17 residues. Germline lookup yields CDR1 LNHDA and CDR2 SQIVND (reference sequence). Unmatched junction bases numbered 6, after V lost 0 bases and J lost 4 bases. CDR3 DNA sequence: TGTGCCAGTAGTATAGATCAGCGGGGGGGCTTGAAAAACATTCAGTACTTC. Translated, it gives CASSIDQRGGLKNIQYF.

The V call is TRBV6-6, the J call TRBJ1-1; 7 bases align to TRBD1. J lost 1 base, V lost 2 bases, and 1 base had no gene match. This CDR3 spans 14 amino acids. Germline V lookup: CDR1 MNHNY, CDR2 SVGAGI (reference sequence). CDR3 sequence reads: CASSYGTENTEAFF. The CDR3 DNA is TGTGCCAGCAGTTACGGGACAGAGAACACTGAAGCTTTCTTT.

The rearrangement uses TRBV12-5 and TRBJ1-5, with D unclear. The ends were cut back, 1 base at V and 4 bases at J, with 20 bases in the middle. This CDR3 has 18 amino acids. From germline, CDR1 is LGHNT and CDR2 FRNRAP. The CDR3 region is CASGLGGRFRSPNQPQHF. The CDR3 DNA follows: TGTGCTAGTGGTTTGGGAGGGAGGTTCCGGAGTCCAAATCAGCCCCAGCATTTT.

On this clone itself: Compared with germline, one end of the junction differs, possibly owing to a read error. The chain joins TRBV5-1 to TRBJ2-7; no reliable D call. The germline CDR1 and CDR2 sequences are SGHRS and YFSETQ. CDR3 length equals 15 residues. The CDR3 region has the DNA TGCGCCAGCAGCTTGAGTGCTTTCAACTCCAACGAGCAGTACTTC. Encoded protein: CASSLSAFNSNEQYF.

The rearrangement joins TRBV3-1 (or the pseudogene TRBV3-2) to TRBJ1-1, with D maybe TRBD1 (5 bases). The CDR3 contains 15 residues. V shed 0 bases and J shed 4 bases, with 12 bases lying between them. CDR1 is LGHDT, CDR2 YNNKEL, per germline (reference sequence). The CDR3 region has the DNA TGTGCCAGCAGCCAAGATCCTAGGGGAGGCACTGAAGCTTTCTTT. Protein sequence: CASSQDPRGGTEAFF.

The J gene is TRBJ2-3, the V gene TRBV20-1; 10 bases line up with TRBD2. The CDR3 runs to 14 residues. Germline V CDR1 and CDR2: DFQATT, SNEGSKA (reference sequence). The J segment lost 2 bases and the V segment lost 3 bases, leaving 2 bases of the junction unmatched. CDR3 coding DNA: TGCAGTGCTAGTACTAGCGGGGACACAGATACGCAGTATTTT. Its translation: CSASTSGDTDTQYF.

The chain recombines TRBV6-5 with TRBJ1-2; no clear D gene. Germline loops: CDR1 MNHEY, CDR2 SVGAGI. Trimming took 6 bases from V and 8 from J, leaving 10 bases between them. This CDR3 is 11 amino acids long. CDR3 sequence (DNA): TGTGCCAGCAGCGCCGGACTCGGCTACACCTTC. Residues: CASSAGLGYTF.